This record looks at one T cell receptor (beta chain) sequence and its context. Germline trimming cut 5 bases from V and 1 base from J; bases unmatched to any gene: 1. CDR3 length: 13 residues. Here immunoSEQ multiplex PCR was the method, and the copy in TCRdb shows in-frame clones only, minus some. The sample includes around 120,000 clones, 70% to 90% of them seen just once. The sample belongs to a study of control samples from healthy donors and cancer patients. The receptor's source is a woman in her sixties or seventies in good health. Sequencing was carried out using blood. The chain links TRBV12-3 or TRBV12-4 to TRBJ1-2, with 7 bases matching TRBD1. The CDR3 here is CASSRDSNYGYTF. The CDR3, as DNA: TGTGCCAGCAGTCGGGACAGTAACTATGGCTACACCTTC.